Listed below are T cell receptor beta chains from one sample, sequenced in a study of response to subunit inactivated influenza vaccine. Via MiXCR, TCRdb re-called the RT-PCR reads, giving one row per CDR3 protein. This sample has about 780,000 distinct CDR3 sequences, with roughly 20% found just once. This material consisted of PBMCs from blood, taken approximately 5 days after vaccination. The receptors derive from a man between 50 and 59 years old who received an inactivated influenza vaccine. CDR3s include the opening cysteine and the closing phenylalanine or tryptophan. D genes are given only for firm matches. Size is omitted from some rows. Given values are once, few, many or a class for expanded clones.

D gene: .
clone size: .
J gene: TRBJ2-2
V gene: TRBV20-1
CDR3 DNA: TGCAGTGCTAGGTCGGCGGGCCGCACCGGGGAGCTGTTTTTT
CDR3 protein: CSARSAGRTGELFF

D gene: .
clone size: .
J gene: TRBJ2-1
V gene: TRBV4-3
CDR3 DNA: TGCGCCAGCAGCCGCCGGGAGCAGTTCTTC
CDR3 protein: CASSRREQFF

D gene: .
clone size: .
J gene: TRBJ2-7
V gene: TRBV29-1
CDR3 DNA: TGCAGCGGCTCCCTAGGGGGTTTCGAGCAGTACTTC
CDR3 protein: CSGSLGGFEQYF

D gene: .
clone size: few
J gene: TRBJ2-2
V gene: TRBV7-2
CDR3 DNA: TGTGCCAGCAGCTTTGACGTAACAGCCTCACCCGGGGAGCTGTTTTTT
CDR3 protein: CASSFDVTASPGELFF

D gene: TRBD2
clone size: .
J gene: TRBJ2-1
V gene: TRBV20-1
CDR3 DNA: TGCAGTGCTAGAGATGTTAGCGGGAGGGGGCCTTACAATGAGCAGTTCTTC
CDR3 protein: CSARDVSGRGPYNEQFF

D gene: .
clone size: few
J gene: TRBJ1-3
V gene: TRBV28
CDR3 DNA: TGTGCCAGCAGTACCGGACCCCACGGGGACACCATATATTTT
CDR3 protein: CASSTGPHGDTIYF

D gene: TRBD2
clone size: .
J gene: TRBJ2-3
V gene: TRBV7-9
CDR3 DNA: TGTGCCAGCAGCTTAGGGCGGGGGGTCACAGATACGCAGTATTTT
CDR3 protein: CASSLGRGVTDTQYF

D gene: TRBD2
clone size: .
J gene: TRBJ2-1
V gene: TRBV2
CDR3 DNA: TGTGCCAGCAGTATAACTAGCGGGAGGGCTTTCAATGAGCAGTTCTTC
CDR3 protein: CASSITSGRAFNEQFF

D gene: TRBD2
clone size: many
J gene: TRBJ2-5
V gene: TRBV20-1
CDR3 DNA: TGCAGTGCTCAGACTAGCGGGAGGGCCAGTGAGACCCAGTACTTC
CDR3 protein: CSAQTSGRASETQYF

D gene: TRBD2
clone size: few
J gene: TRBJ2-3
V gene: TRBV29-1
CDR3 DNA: TGCAGCGTTGAATGGCTAGCGGGAGGTACAGATACGCAGTATTTT
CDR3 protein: CSVEWLAGGTDTQYF

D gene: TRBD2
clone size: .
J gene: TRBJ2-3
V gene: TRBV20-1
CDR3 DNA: TGCAGTGCTACAGGGGGGACTAGCGGGGCGGGAGATACGCAGTATTTT
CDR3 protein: CSATGGTSGAGDTQYF

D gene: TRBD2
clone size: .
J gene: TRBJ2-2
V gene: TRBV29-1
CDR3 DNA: TGCAGCGTAGGACCGGGACTAGCGACGAACACCGGGGAGCTGTTTTTT
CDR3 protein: CSVGPGLATNTGELFF

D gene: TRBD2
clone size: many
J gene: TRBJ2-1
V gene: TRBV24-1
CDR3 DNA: TGTGCCACCAGTGACTTGGTCGGGGAGGGTGAGCAGTTCTTC
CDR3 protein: CATSDLVGEGEQFF

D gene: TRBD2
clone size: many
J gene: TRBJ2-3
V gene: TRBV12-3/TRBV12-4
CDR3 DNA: TGTGCCAGCAGTTTGGGGACTAGCGGGAGCACAGATACGCAGTATTTT
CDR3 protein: CASSLGTSGSTDTQYF

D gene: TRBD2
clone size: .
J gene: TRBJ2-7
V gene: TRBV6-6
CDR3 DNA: TGTGCCAGCAGTTCCCCGGGACTAGCGAGGGGCTACTTC
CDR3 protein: CASSSPGLARGYF

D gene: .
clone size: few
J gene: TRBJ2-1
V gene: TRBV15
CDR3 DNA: TGTGCCACCAGCGGTGTTGGGGGGCGACTGAACAATGAGCAGTTCTTC
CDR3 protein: CATSGVGGRLNNEQFF

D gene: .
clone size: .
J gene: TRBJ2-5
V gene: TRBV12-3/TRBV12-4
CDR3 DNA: TGTGCCAGCAGTCCGACCGCCCGGGAGACCCAGTACTTC
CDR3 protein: CASSPTARETQYF

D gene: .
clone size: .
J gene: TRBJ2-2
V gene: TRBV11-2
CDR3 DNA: TGTGCCAGCAGCTTACGCATCGATGGTATCGTCGGGAGAGAGCTGTTTTTT
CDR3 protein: CASSLRIDGIVGRELFF

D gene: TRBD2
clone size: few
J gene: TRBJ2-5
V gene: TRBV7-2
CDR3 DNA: TGTGCCAGCAGCCCATCTGGGGGGGGGGTCCGGGAGACCCAGTACTTC
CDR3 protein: CASSPSGGGVRETQYF

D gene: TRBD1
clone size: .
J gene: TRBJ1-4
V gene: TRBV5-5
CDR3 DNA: TGTGCCAGCAGCACGGGACAGGGTGGTGGAAAACTGTTTTTT
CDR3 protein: CASSTGQGGGKLFF